This TCR beta chain emerged from a study of glioma-infiltrating T cells. The iRepertoire nested amplicon-rescue multiplex PCR amplified TCR alpha and beta CDR3s from RNA. Each CDR3 protein gets one entry after TCRdb re-called the multiplex PCR reads with MiXCR. The sample includes 150,000 or so distinct CDR3 sequences, 30% to 40% of them seen just once. This clonotype came up many times. The CDR3 totals 15 residues. Looked up from germline, CDR1 is LNHNV and CDR2 is YYDKDF (reference sequence). V was shortened by 4 bases and J by 1 base, with 13 bases between the two germline ends. The rearrangement links TRBV15 to TRBJ1-1; tentatively, D is TRBD1 (5 bases). The specimen was glioma tissue, nonneoplastic brain tissue, or PBMCs (not recorded which). This TCR derives from a human donor with low-grade glioma or glioblastoma, undergoing nonglioma brain surgery, or in good health (not recorded which). CDR3 sequence reads: CATSNVDKRNTEAFF. In DNA, the CDR3 is TGTGCCACCAGCAATGTGGACAAGCGGAACACTGAAGCTTTCTTT.